A selection of T cell receptor beta chains follows, all from one sample in a study of OX40 agonist ivuxolimab in advanced cancers. Sequencing was performed with immunoSEQ multiplex PCR; in TCRdb, only in-frame clones are kept and a portion is missing. This sample has 25,000 to 30,000 clones; 70% to 90% occur once, and the top ten carry 25% to 30%. The input for sequencing was CD4+ or CD8+ T cells sorted from blood, taken in a trial of the OX40 agonist ivuxolimab. The receptors shown here come from an adult with an advanced solid tumor such as melanoma, head and neck, liver or kidney cancer. Both conserved end residues are part of each CDR3. D genes are given only for firm matches. Clone size appears in some rows only: once, few, many, or a class for an expanded clone.

d_call j_call clone_size v_call cdr3_aa cdr3_nt
NA TRBJ2-7 NA TRBV7-9 CASSISYEQYF TGTGCCAGCAGCATCTCCTACGAGCAGTACTTC
TRBD2 TRBJ2-1 NA TRBV2 CASSAPSGINYNEQFF TGTGCCAGCAGTGCCCCTAGCGGGATCAACTACAATGAGCAGTTCTTC
TRBD1 TRBJ1-5 NA TRBV19 CASSRDSGLPQHF TGTGCCAGTAGTCGGGACAGCGGTTTGCCCCAGCATTTT
TRBD2 TRBJ2-7 NA TRBV7-9 CASSHGSSGSYEQYF TGTGCCAGCAGCCATGGGTCTAGCGGGAGCTACGAGCAGTACTTC
NA TRBJ2-5 NA TRBV19 CASSISGPLQTQYF TGTGCCAGTAGTATATCGGGGCCCCTCCAGACCCAGTACTTC
NA TRBJ1-5 NA TRBV7-9 CASSSLDDPFQPQHF TGTGCCAGCAGCTCCCTTGACGACCCGTTTCAGCCCCAGCATTTT
NA TRBJ2-1 few TRBV4-1 CASSQGAIEQFF TGCGCCAGCAGCCAGGGGGCTATTGAGCAGTTCTTC
NA TRBJ1-2 NA TRBV6-6 CATTSGVSVNYGYTF TGTGCCACCACCTCCGGAGTTTCGGTTAACTATGGCTACACCTTC
NA TRBJ1-2 NA TRBV29-1 CSAETGRSYGYTF TGCAGCGCAGAGACAGGCCGCTCCTATGGCTACACCTTC
NA TRBJ2-1 NA TRBV7-9 CASSLVSRGINYNEQFF TGTGCCAGCAGCTTAGTGTCTCGGGGGATCAACTACAATGAGCAGTTCTTC
NA TRBJ2-3 NA TRBV6-6 CASSYSRQFGWDTQYF TGTGCCAGCAGTTACTCGAGGCAGTTTGGATGGGATACGCAGTATTTT
TRBD1 TRBJ2-3 NA TRBV9 CASSVGGTGGTDTQYF TGTGCCAGCAGCGTAGGAGGGACAGGGGGCACAGATACGCAGTATTTT
NA TRBJ2-2 NA TRBV4-1 CASSQYGVHDAGELFF TGCGCCAGCAGCCAATATGGAGTACACGACGCCGGGGAGCTGTTTTTT
NA TRBJ1-4 NA TRBV7-6 CASSLHTGTPLFF TGTGCCAGCAGCTTACATACCGGGACACCACTGTTTTTT
TRBD1 TRBJ1-5 NA TRBV25-1 CASRGTGNNQPQHF TGTGCCAGCAGGGGGACAGGGAACAATCAGCCCCAGCATTTT
NA TRBJ2-3 medium-sized TRBV28 CASSLFSGFSTDTQYF TGTGCCAGCAGTTTATTTTCCGGGTTCAGCACAGATACGCAGTATTTT
NA TRBJ1-5 medium-sized TRBV6-6 CASIPLYSSNQPQHF TGTGCCAGCATTCCCCTTTATTCCAGCAATCAGCCCCAGCATTTT
NA TRBJ2-3 NA TRBV21-1 CASSTRTVDTDTQYF TGTGCCAGCAGCACGCGGACGGTTGACACAGATACGCAGTATTTT
NA TRBJ1-5 NA TRBV27 CASSFSFGAGEQPQHF TGTGCCAGCAGTTTCTCCTTCGGGGCAGGGGAGCAGCCCCAGCATTTT
TRBD1 TRBJ2-7 few TRBV7-2 CASSLRSQGAYEQYF TGTGCCAGCAGCTTACGTTCACAGGGGGCCTACGAGCAGTACTTC
NA TRBJ2-3 NA TRBV29-1 CSVPRGPDTQYF TGCAGCGTCCCCCGGGGCCCGGATACGCAGTATTTT
NA TRBJ1-1 NA TRBV28 CASRPGAILWNTEAFF TGTGCCAGCCGACCCGGGGCGATTCTGTGGAACACTGAAGCTTTCTTT
TRBD1 TRBJ2-1 NA TRBV27 CASSPDREDLGDEQFF TGTGCCAGCAGTCCGGACAGGGAGGACCTAGGGGATGAGCAGTTCTTC
NA TRBJ2-7 NA TRBV27 CASTVGQSSYEQYF TGTGCCAGTACCGTCGGACAGAGCTCCTACGAGCAGTACTTC
NA TRBJ1-2 NA TRBV30 CAKEAGFGAGCTF TGTGCTAAGGAGGCCGGGTTTGGGGCAGGGTGCACCTTC
TRBD2 TRBJ2-1 NA TRBV18 CASSPGLAGITYNEQFF TGTGCCAGCTCACCCGGACTAGCGGGTATAACCTACAATGAGCAGTTCTTC
NA TRBJ2-7 NA TRBV11-2 CASSLTSGADPYEQYF TGTGCCAGCAGCTTAACGAGCGGAGCGGACCCCTACGAGCAGTACTTC
NA TRBJ1-2 NA TRBV5-1 CASSRGDGYTF TGCGCCAGCAGTAGGGGCGATGGCTACACCTTC
NA TRBJ2-5 NA TRBV6-1 CASSEPGLTGAQYF TGTGCCAGCAGTGAACCGGGCCTCACTGGGGCCCAGTACTTC
TRBD2 TRBJ2-5 NA TRBV7-7 CASSLASGTGTQYF TGTGCTAGCAGCTTAGCTAGCGGAACGGGGACCCAGTACTTC
NA TRBJ2-7 NA TRBV30 CAWTPGFSYEQYF TGTGCCTGGACCCCCGGGTTCTCCTACGAGCAGTACTTC
NA TRBJ2-2 NA TRBV7-8 CASSLGTIIADTGELFF TGTGCCAGCAGCTTAGGCACTATCATAGCGGACACCGGGGAGCTGTTTTTT
NA TRBJ1-2 NA TRBV11-1 CASSLYGGVDYGYTF TGTGCCAGCAGCTTATATGGGGGGGTGGACTATGGCTACACCTTC
TRBD2 TRBJ2-3 NA TRBV9 CASSVEPSGRHTDTQYF TGTGCCAGCAGCGTAGAACCGAGCGGGAGGCACACAGATACGCAGTATTTT
NA TRBJ1-1 NA TRBV5-1 CASSLESRGLDRPNTEAFF TGCGCCAGCAGCTTGGAGAGCCGTGGTCTAGACAGACCGAACACTGAAGCTTTCTTT
TRBD1 TRBJ1-2 NA TRBV7-9 CASIGPTGNYGYTF TGTGCCAGCATCGGCCCGACAGGGAACTATGGCTACACCTTC
NA TRBJ2-7 NA TRBV11-1 CASSPGNSYEQYF TGTGCCAGCAGTCCTGGGAACAGCTACGAGCAGTACTTC
NA TRBJ1-5 once TRBV10-3 CAISEGGFGQPQHF TGTGCCATCAGTGAGGGAGGGTTCGGTCAGCCCCAGCATTTT
NA TRBJ2-7 NA TRBV28 CASSPAYLQPPGADEQYF TGTGCCAGCAGTCCCGCCTACCTTCAGCCCCCGGGGGCGGACGAGCAGTACTTC
TRBD2 TRBJ2-7 NA TRBV23-1 CASSQKLAGEGEQYF TGCGCCAGCAGTCAAAAACTAGCGGGAGAGGGCGAGCAGTACTTC
NA TRBJ2-3 NA TRBV4-1 CASSPPGGGGTDTQYF TGCGCCAGCAGCCCCCCGGGTGGCGGGGGCACAGATACGCAGTATTTT